This TCR beta chain emerged from a study of control samples from healthy donors and cancer patients. Trimming left V 4 bases short and J 8 bases short, with 18 bases between. There are 15 residues in the CDR3. Germline CDR1 and CDR2: LNHNV and YYDKDF (reference sequence). Method: immunoSEQ multiplex PCR; TCRdb's copy keeps in-frame clones and lacks some. This repertoire shows 150,000 to 200,000 clones, 85% to 90% found once; its top ten account for 1.3% to 1.5%. Sequenced: blood. The source of this sequence is a woman aged 50 to 60 in good health. The chain links TRBV15 to TRBJ2-1; tentatively, D is TRBD1 (6 bases). The CDR3 coding sequence is TGTGCCACCAGCAACTCTGTACAGGGATACCATGAGCAGTTCTTC. Its protein product is CATSNSVQGYHEQFF.